In this sample, the clone carrying this TCR beta chain turned up many times. What it binds is unknown. The length of the CDR3 is 13 residues. V lost 3 bases, J lost 2 bases, and 7 bases lay in between. CDR1 is MNHEY, CDR2 SVGEGT, per germline. This specimen comes from a study of early T cells in non-severe SARS-CoV-2 infection. Turning to the study itself: Chains were not paired, and sequencing was done on bulk RNA from unsorted whole blood. Study-wide points: The matching step, a VDJdb search, favored anti-spike CD8 responses and missed private and CD4 specificities.

Tagging with unique molecular identifiers was applied to individual cDNA molecules. MiXCR, applied by TCRdb to the 5' RACE reads, yields one record per CDR3 protein. This table has around 62,000 distinct CDR3 sequences, less than 5.5% appearing once. This chain uses TRBV6-2 or TRBV6-3 with TRBJ1-2; D is perhaps TRBD1 (5 bases). This clonotype was obtained from an adult who was a healthcare worker with PCR-confirmed SARS-CoV-2 infection or an uninfected control (not recorded which). Sequenced sample: whole blood. CDR3 region: CASSYAGNYGYTF. CDR3 nucleotides: TGTGCCAGCAGTTATGCAGGGAACTATGGCTACACCTTC.